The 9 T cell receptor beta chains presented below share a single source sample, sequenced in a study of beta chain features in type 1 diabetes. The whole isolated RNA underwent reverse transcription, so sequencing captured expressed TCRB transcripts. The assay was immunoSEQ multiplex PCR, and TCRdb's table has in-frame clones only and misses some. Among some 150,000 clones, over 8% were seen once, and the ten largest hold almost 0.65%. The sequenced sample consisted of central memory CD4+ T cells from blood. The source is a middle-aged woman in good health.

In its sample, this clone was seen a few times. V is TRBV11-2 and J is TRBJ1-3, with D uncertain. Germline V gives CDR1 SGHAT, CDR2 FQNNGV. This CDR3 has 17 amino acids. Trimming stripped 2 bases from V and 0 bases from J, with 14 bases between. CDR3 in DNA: TGTGCCAGCAGCTTATCCAGTTTTGCCCTCTCTGGAAACACCATATATTTT. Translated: CASSLSSFALSGNTIYF.

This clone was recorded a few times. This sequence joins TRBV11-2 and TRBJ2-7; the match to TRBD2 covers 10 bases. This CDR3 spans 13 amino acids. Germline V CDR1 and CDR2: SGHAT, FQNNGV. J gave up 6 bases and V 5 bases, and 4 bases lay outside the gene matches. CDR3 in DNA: TGTGCCAGCAGCCTAAAGCGGGGGGGCGAGCAGTACTTC. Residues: CASSLKRGGEQYF.

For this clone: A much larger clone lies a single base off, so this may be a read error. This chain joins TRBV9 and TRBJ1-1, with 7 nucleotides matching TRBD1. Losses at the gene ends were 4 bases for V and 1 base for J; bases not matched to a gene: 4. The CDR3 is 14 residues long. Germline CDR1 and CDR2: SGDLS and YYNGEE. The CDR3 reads CASSLRTGNTEAFF. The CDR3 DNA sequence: TGTGCCAGCAGCTTACGGACAGGGAACACTGAAGCTTTCTTT.

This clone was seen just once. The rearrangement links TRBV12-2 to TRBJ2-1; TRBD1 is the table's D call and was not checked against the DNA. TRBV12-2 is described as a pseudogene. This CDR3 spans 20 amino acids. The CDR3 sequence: CASRLALNLGWTGDEDEQFF. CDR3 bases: TGTGCAAGTCGCTTAGCCCTTAACCTTGGATGGACAGGGGATGAGGATGAGCAGTTCTTC.

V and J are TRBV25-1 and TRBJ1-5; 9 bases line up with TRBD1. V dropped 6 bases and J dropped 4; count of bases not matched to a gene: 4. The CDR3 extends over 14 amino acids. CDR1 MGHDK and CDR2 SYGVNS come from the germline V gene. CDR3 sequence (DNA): TGTGCCAGCAGCTCGACAGGGGGGAATCAGCCCCAGCATTTT. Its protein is CASSSTGGNQPQHF. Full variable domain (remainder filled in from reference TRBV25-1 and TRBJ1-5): EADIYQTPRYLVIGTGKKITLECSQTMGHDKMYWYQQDPGMELHLIHYSYGVNSTEKGDLSSESTVSRIRTEHFPLTLESARPSHTSQYLCASSSTGGNQPQHFGDGTRLSIL.

The CDR3: CATLPTGGRYGYTF. The CDR3, as DNA: TGTGCCACCCTACCGACAGGGGGACGATATGGCTACACCTTC. This rearrangement joins TRBV6-5 to TRBJ1-2; 9 positions match TRBD1. J lost 5 bases, V lost 10 bases, and 11 bases had no gene match. Germline values: CDR1 MNHEY, CDR2 SVGAGI. The CDR3 is 14 amino acids.

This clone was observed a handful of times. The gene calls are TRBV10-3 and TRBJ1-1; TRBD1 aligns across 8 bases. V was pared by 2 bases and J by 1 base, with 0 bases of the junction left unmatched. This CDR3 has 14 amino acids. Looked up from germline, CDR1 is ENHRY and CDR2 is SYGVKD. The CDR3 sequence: CAISEGQGNTEAFF. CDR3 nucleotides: TGTGCCATCAGTGAGGGACAGGGGAACACTGAAGCTTTCTTT.

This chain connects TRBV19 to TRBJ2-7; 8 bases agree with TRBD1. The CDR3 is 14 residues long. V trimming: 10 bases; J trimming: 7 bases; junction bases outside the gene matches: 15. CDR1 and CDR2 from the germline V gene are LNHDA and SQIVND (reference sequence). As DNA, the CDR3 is TGTGCCACGAGACAGGGGCTAGTTTGGGGGGAGCAGTACTTC. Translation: CATRQGLVWGEQYF.

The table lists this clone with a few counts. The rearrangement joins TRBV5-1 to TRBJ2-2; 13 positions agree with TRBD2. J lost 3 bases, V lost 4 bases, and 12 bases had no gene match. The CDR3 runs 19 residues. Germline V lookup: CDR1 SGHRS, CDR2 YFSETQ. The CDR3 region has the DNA TGCGCCAGCAGCCGTCGACCTACTAGCGGGGGGGCGGACACCGGGGAGCTGTTTTTT. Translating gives CASSRRPTSGGADTGELFF.